This T cell receptor (beta chain) was found in a study of blood T cell repertoires in COVID-19. Assay: immunoSEQ multiplex PCR; the TCRdb copy retains only in-frame clones and omits some. Of 65,000 or so clones in the sample, about nine tenths were seen once. The length of the CDR3 is 18 residues. Trimming at V came to 1 base and at J to 1 base, leaving 8 bases not matched to a gene. Germline lookup yields CDR1 SGDLS and CDR2 YYNGEE. The clonotype comes from a human donor with acute or convalescent COVID-19. The donor label of this sample is uncertain. V is TRBV9 and J is TRBJ2-6; 7 bases agree with TRBD2. The sequenced material came from peripheral blood. The CDR3 DNA follows: TGTGCCAGCAGCGTACGACTCGGGAGGATATCTGGGGCCAACGTCCTGACTTTC. As protein: CASSVRLGRISGANVLTF.